This is a list of T cell receptor beta chains from one sample in a study of OX40 agonist ivuxolimab in advanced cancers. Sequencing used immunoSEQ multiplex PCR; TCRdb keeps in-frame clones, though not all of them. The sample has about 110,000 clones, 85% to 95% seen once. Sequencing used CD4+ or CD8+ T cells sorted from blood, obtained in a trial of the OX40 agonist ivuxolimab. The source is an adult with an advanced solid tumor such as melanoma, head and neck, liver or kidney cancer. The CDR3 runs from the conserved cysteine through the conserved F or W. D genes are given only for firm matches. Not every row has a clone size; where given, it reads once, few, many or a size class.

d_gene: NA; abundance: NA; v_gene: TRBV30; j_gene: TRBJ1-1; CDR3aa: CAWSVSQNTEAFF; CDR3nt: TGTGCCTGGAGTGTGTCACAGAACACTGAAGCTTTCTTT
d_gene: TRBD1; abundance: NA; v_gene: TRBV27; j_gene: TRBJ2-5; CDR3aa: CASSKLGTAQETQYF; CDR3nt: TGTGCCAGCAGTAAACTCGGGACAGCCCAAGAGACCCAGTACTTC
d_gene: NA; abundance: NA; v_gene: TRBV28; j_gene: TRBJ1-1; CDR3aa: CASSPSGTLNTEAFF; CDR3nt: TGTGCCAGCAGTCCCTCCGGGACCTTGAACACTGAAGCTTTCTTT
d_gene: NA; abundance: NA; v_gene: TRBV19; j_gene: TRBJ2-1; CDR3aa: CATSAFWGNEQFF; CDR3nt: TGTGCCACCTCCGCGTTTTGGGGCAATGAGCAGTTCTTC
d_gene: TRBD1; abundance: NA; v_gene: TRBV28; j_gene: TRBJ1-1; CDR3aa: CASSFPSRGLEAFF; CDR3nt: TGTGCCAGCAGTTTCCCATCCAGGGGGCTGGAAGCTTTCTTT
d_gene: NA; abundance: NA; v_gene: TRBV9; j_gene: TRBJ1-3; CDR3aa: CASSIDNSGNTIYF; CDR3nt: TGTGCCAGCAGCATAGACAACTCTGGAAACACCATATATTTT
d_gene: NA; abundance: NA; v_gene: TRBV28; j_gene: TRBJ1-1; CDR3aa: CASSLGQSNTEAFF; CDR3nt: TGTGCCAGCAGTTTGGGGCAGTCGAACACTGAAGCTTTCTTT
d_gene: NA; abundance: NA; v_gene: TRBV7-9; j_gene: TRBJ2-4; CDR3aa: CASSQGDSNIQYF; CDR3nt: TGTGCCAGCAGCCAAGGGGACTCCAACATTCAGTACTTC
d_gene: NA; abundance: NA; v_gene: TRBV28; j_gene: TRBJ2-7; CDR3aa: CASSLGGASGAYYEQYF; CDR3nt: TGTGCCAGCAGTTTAGGAGGGGCATCGGGGGCGTACTACGAGCAGTACTTC
d_gene: TRBD2; abundance: once; v_gene: TRBV19; j_gene: TRBJ2-5; CDR3aa: CASSIRPGGGETQYF; CDR3nt: TGTGCCAGTAGTATTCGTCCGGGAGGAGGAGAGACCCAGTACTTC
d_gene: TRBD1; abundance: NA; v_gene: TRBV6-1; j_gene: TRBJ1-4; CDR3aa: CASHFFGTGNEKLFF; CDR3nt: TGTGCCAGCCATTTTTTCGGGACAGGGAATGAAAAACTGTTTTTT
d_gene: NA; abundance: NA; v_gene: TRBV6-1; j_gene: TRBJ1-5; CDR3aa: CASSADSQYQPQHF; CDR3nt: TGTGCCAGCAGTGCAGACAGCCAATATCAGCCCCAGCATTTT
d_gene: NA; abundance: NA; v_gene: TRBV5-4; j_gene: TRBJ2-7; CDR3aa: CASSQDYRSYEQYF; CDR3nt: TGTGCCAGCAGCCAAGACTACAGATCCTACGAGCAGTACTTC
d_gene: TRBD2; abundance: NA; v_gene: TRBV23-1; j_gene: TRBJ2-7; CDR3aa: CARSGTSFYEQYF; CDR3nt: TGCGCCAGGTCCGGGACTAGCTTCTACGAGCAGTACTTC
d_gene: NA; abundance: NA; v_gene: TRBV9; j_gene: TRBJ2-1; CDR3aa: CASSVESREQFF; CDR3nt: TGTGCCAGCAGCGTAGAAAGTCGTGAGCAGTTCTTC
d_gene: NA; abundance: NA; v_gene: TRBV28; j_gene: TRBJ2-7; CDR3aa: CASSLWVPNAYEQYF; CDR3nt: TGTGCCAGCAGTTTATGGGTACCCAATGCCTACGAGCAGTACTTC
d_gene: NA; abundance: NA; v_gene: TRBV9; j_gene: TRBJ2-1; CDR3aa: CASSVSSVASYNEQFF; CDR3nt: TGTGCCAGCAGCGTCTCTAGCGTCGCTTCCTACAATGAGCAGTTCTTC
d_gene: NA; abundance: NA; v_gene: TRBV14; j_gene: TRBJ2-1; CDR3aa: CASSQLTSGYNEQFF; CDR3nt: TGTGCCAGCAGCCAACTGACTAGTGGTTACAATGAGCAGTTCTTC
d_gene: NA; abundance: NA; v_gene: TRBV7-2; j_gene: TRBJ2-7; CDR3aa: CASSLERWGGEQYF; CDR3nt: TGTGCCAGCAGCTTAGAGAGGTGGGGTGGTGAGCAGTACTTC
d_gene: NA; abundance: NA; v_gene: TRBV18; j_gene: TRBJ1-3; CDR3aa: CASSLTGLVRTAGNTIYF; CDR3nt: TGTGCCAGCTCATTAACCGGATTGGTCAGGACGGCTGGAAACACCATATATTTT
d_gene: NA; abundance: NA; v_gene: TRBV11-1; j_gene: TRBJ2-7; CDR3aa: CASSLARGEQYF; CDR3nt: TGTGCCAGCAGCTTAGCCAGAGGCGAGCAGTACTTC
d_gene: TRBD2; abundance: NA; v_gene: TRBV7-2; j_gene: TRBJ2-7; CDR3aa: CASSLVMAGRGEQYF; CDR3nt: TGTGCCAGCAGCCTCGTTATGGCGGGGAGGGGCGAGCAGTACTTC
d_gene: NA; abundance: few; v_gene: TRBV19; j_gene: TRBJ1-1; CDR3aa: CASMRGRGNTEAFF; CDR3nt: TGTGCCAGTATGCGGGGGAGAGGAAACACTGAAGCTTTCTTT
d_gene: NA; abundance: NA; v_gene: TRBV10-2; j_gene: TRBJ2-3; CDR3aa: CASSEGRSSAADTQYF; CDR3nt: TGCGCCAGCAGTGAAGGCAGATCTAGCGCCGCAGATACGCAGTATTTT
d_gene: NA; abundance: NA; v_gene: TRBV28; j_gene: TRBJ1-5; CDR3aa: CASSFQGRGNQPQHF; CDR3nt: TGTGCCAGCAGTTTCCAGGGTAGGGGCAATCAGCCCCAGCATTTT
d_gene: NA; abundance: NA; v_gene: TRBV18; j_gene: TRBJ1-3; CDR3aa: CASSPQGRGSGNTIYF; CDR3nt: TGTGCCAGCTCACCACAGGGCCGGGGGTCTGGAAACACCATATATTTT
d_gene: NA; abundance: NA; v_gene: TRBV10-2; j_gene: TRBJ2-4; CDR3aa: CASRKRVGLREEGNIQYF; CDR3nt: TGCGCCAGCAGGAAGAGGGTGGGGCTGCGTGAGGAAGGAAACATTCAGTACTTC
d_gene: TRBD1; abundance: once; v_gene: TRBV6-5; j_gene: TRBJ1-4; CDR3aa: CASSSTGGGEKLFF; CDR3nt: TGTGCCAGCAGTTCGACAGGGGGCGGTGAAAAACTGTTTTTT
d_gene: NA; abundance: NA; v_gene: TRBV11-2; j_gene: TRBJ2-7; CDR3aa: CASSRGSYEQYF; CDR3nt: TGTGCCAGCAGCCGCGGCTCCTACGAGCAGTACTTC
d_gene: NA; abundance: NA; v_gene: TRBV10-2; j_gene: TRBJ1-3; CDR3aa: CASTSGGLGNTIYF; CDR3nt: TGCGCCAGCACTTCGGGGGGACTTGGAAACACCATATATTTT
d_gene: NA; abundance: once; v_gene: TRBV18; j_gene: TRBJ1-4; CDR3aa: CASSLQGENEKLFF; CDR3nt: TGTGCCAGCTCACTCCAGGGAGAGAATGAAAAACTGTTTTTT
d_gene: NA; abundance: NA; v_gene: TRBV5-1; j_gene: TRBJ1-2; CDR3aa: CASSLDRPGYGYTF; CDR3nt: TGCGCCAGCAGCTTAGACAGGCCGGGCTATGGCTACACCTTC
d_gene: NA; abundance: NA; v_gene: TRBV27; j_gene: TRBJ1-1; CDR3aa: CASSLLGQEAFF; CDR3nt: TGTGCCAGCAGTTTATTGGGACAAGAAGCTTTCTTT
d_gene: TRBD2; abundance: NA; v_gene: TRBV2; j_gene: TRBJ2-2; CDR3aa: CASHGTSGTGELFF; CDR3nt: TGTGCCAGCCATGGGACTAGCGGGACCGGGGAGCTGTTTTTT
d_gene: TRBD1; abundance: NA; v_gene: TRBV7-3; j_gene: TRBJ2-1; CDR3aa: CASSKTGGPPMQFF; CDR3nt: TGTGCCAGCAGTAAGACAGGGGGCCCGCCTATGCAGTTCTTC
d_gene: NA; abundance: NA; v_gene: TRBV21-1; j_gene: TRBJ2-1; CDR3aa: CASSKRAAEQFF; CDR3nt: TGTGCCAGCAGCAAACGGGCGGCCGAGCAGTTCTTC
d_gene: NA; abundance: NA; v_gene: TRBV7-9; j_gene: TRBJ1-5; CDR3aa: CASSLVWSEQINQPQHF; CDR3nt: TGTGCCAGCAGCTTAGTTTGGTCGGAACAGATCAATCAGCCCCAGCATTTT
d_gene: NA; abundance: NA; v_gene: TRBV11-2; j_gene: TRBJ1-1; CDR3aa: CASSLAGRGEAFF; CDR3nt: TGTGCCAGCAGCTTAGCGGGCAGGGGTGAGGCTTTCTTT
d_gene: TRBD1; abundance: NA; v_gene: TRBV6-1; j_gene: TRBJ2-5; CDR3aa: CASSVPGQGTAQETQYF; CDR3nt: TGTGCCAGCAGTGTACCGGGACAGGGGACGGCCCAAGAGACCCAGTACTTC
d_gene: NA; abundance: NA; v_gene: TRBV6-6; j_gene: TRBJ2-7; CDR3aa: CASRPKPNLPYEQYF; CDR3nt: TGTGCCAGCAGGCCCAAGCCCAACTTACCCTACGAGCAGTACTTC
d_gene: TRBD1; abundance: NA; v_gene: TRBV5-1; j_gene: TRBJ1-4; CDR3aa: CASSFEGTGNEKLFF; CDR3nt: TGCGCCAGCAGCTTTGAAGGGACAGGGAATGAAAAACTGTTTTTT
d_gene: TRBD2; abundance: NA; v_gene: TRBV15; j_gene: TRBJ2-1; CDR3aa: CATSRGGSGSSYNEQFF; CDR3nt: TGTGCCACCAGCAGAGGGGGTAGCGGGAGCTCCTACAATGAGCAGTTCTTC
d_gene: NA; abundance: NA; v_gene: TRBV7-2; j_gene: TRBJ1-1; CDR3aa: CASTLRENTEAFF; CDR3nt: TGTGCCAGCACCCTCAGGGAGAACACTGAAGCTTTCTTT
d_gene: NA; abundance: NA; v_gene: TRBV6-5; j_gene: TRBJ1-2; CDR3aa: CASSRRHLSNYGYTF; CDR3nt: TGTGCCAGCAGTCGGCGACACCTTTCTAACTATGGCTACACCTTC
d_gene: NA; abundance: NA; v_gene: TRBV5-8; j_gene: TRBJ2-6; CDR3aa: CASRAKGLRANVLTF; CDR3nt: TGTGCCAGCAGGGCCAAGGGGCTTAGGGCCAACGTCCTGACTTTC
d_gene: TRBD2; abundance: NA; v_gene: TRBV10-3; j_gene: TRBJ2-1; CDR3aa: CAIGLADSYNEQFF; CDR3nt: TGTGCCATCGGACTAGCGGACTCCTACAATGAGCAGTTCTTC
d_gene: TRBD1; abundance: NA; v_gene: TRBV7-2; j_gene: TRBJ1-3; CDR3aa: CASRVTQTGISGNTIYF; CDR3nt: TGTGCCAGCAGGGTTACCCAGACAGGGATCTCTGGAAACACCATATATTTT
d_gene: NA; abundance: few; v_gene: TRBV5-1; j_gene: TRBJ1-2; CDR3aa: CASSTLDGYGYTF; CDR3nt: TGCGCCAGCAGCACATTGGACGGCTATGGCTACACCTTC
d_gene: NA; abundance: NA; v_gene: TRBV15; j_gene: TRBJ2-1; CDR3aa: CATSRLAEDEQFF; CDR3nt: TGTGCCACCAGCAGATTAGCGGAGGATGAGCAGTTCTTC